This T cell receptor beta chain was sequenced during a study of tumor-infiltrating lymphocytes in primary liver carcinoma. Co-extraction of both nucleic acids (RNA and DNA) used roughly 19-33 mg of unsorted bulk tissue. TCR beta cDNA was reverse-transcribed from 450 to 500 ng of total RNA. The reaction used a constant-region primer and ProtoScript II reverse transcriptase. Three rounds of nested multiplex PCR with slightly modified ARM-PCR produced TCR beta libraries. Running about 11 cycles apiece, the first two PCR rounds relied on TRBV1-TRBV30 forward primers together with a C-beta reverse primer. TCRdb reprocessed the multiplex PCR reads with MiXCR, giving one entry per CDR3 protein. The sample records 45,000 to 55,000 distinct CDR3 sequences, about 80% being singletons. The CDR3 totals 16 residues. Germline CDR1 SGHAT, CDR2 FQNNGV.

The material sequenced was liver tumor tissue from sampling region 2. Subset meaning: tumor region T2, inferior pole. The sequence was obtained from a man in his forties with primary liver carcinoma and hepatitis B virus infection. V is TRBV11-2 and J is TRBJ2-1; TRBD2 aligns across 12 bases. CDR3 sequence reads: CVSSSRLAGDFNEQFF. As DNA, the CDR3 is TGTGTCAGTAGCTCTCGACTAGCGGGAGATTTCAATGAGCAGTTCTTC.